Following are 10 T cell receptor beta chains from one sample sequenced in a study of shared clonotypes between healthy human individuals. TCRdb's copy holds only in-frame clones and misses some; the assay was immunoSEQ multiplex PCR. In the table there are 1,500,000 or so clones, about 98.5% of which are singletons. The source material was naive CD4+ T cells sorted from blood. Subset meaning: CD45RA+ positively selected. These receptors were collected from a man aged 30 to 45 in good health.

The rearrangement joins TRBV7-2 to TRBJ2-3, with D perhaps TRBD1 or TRBD2 (6 bases each). This CDR3 has 14 residues. Trimming shortened V by 5 bases and J by 1 base, and 10 bases separated the two germline ends. Germline lookup yields CDR1 SGHTA and CDR2 FQGNSA. This CDR3 is CASSRRGRTDTQYF. The CDR3 region has the DNA TGTGCCAGCAGCCGACGGGGGCGCACAGATACGCAGTATTTT.

The J gene is TRBJ2-1, the V gene TRBV7-9; TRBD2 matches 8 bases. The CDR3 is 14 amino acids. Unmatched junction bases numbered 7, after V lost 1 base and J lost 11 bases. Germline CDR1 is SEHNR and CDR2 is FQNEAQ (reference sequence). The CDR3 sequence: CASSLDPTSAQQFF. CDR3 nucleotide sequence: TGTGCCAGCAGCTTAGACCCGACTAGCGCGCAGCAGTTCTTC. Based on the CDR3 plus reference TRBV7-9 and TRBJ2-1, the full variable domain is DTGVSQNPRHKITKRGQNVTFRCDPISEHNRLYWYRQTLGQGPEFLTYFQNEAQLEKSRLLSDRFSAERPKGSFSTLEIQRTEQGDSAMYLCASSLDPTSAQQFFGPGTRLTVL.

Comments on this clone: Different DNA sequences within this sample yield the same CDR3. This chain links TRBV2 with TRBJ2-3; unclear D gene. Germline V lookup: CDR1 SNHLY, CDR2 FYNNEI. V lost 4 bases and J lost 5, with 7 bases in between. CDR3 length: 12 amino acids. CDR3 protein: CASSGRGDTQYF. CDR3 nucleotides: TGTGCCAGCAGTGGGAGAGGAGATACGCAGTATTTT.

The CDR3 nucleotides are TGTGCCAGCAGCTTATGGCGAGAAAATACGCAGTATTTT. Translation: CASSLWRENTQYF. The chain uses TRBV7-9 and TRBJ2-3; D remains ambiguous. The CDR3 extends over 13 amino acids. Germline loops: CDR1 SEHNR, CDR2 FQNEAQ (reference sequence). Trimming removed 2 bases at V and 7 bases at J, with 10 bases between.

The chain has TRBV7-9 and TRBJ2-3; the D gene could be TRBD1 or TRBD2 (5 bases each). Germline CDR1 SEHNR, CDR2 FQNEAQ (reference sequence). V gave up 8 bases and J gave up 3 bases, with 15 bases separating them. The CDR3 has 14 amino acids. The CDR3 spells CASARGVKTDTQYF. CDR3 sequence (DNA): TGTGCCAGCGCACGGGGCGTTAAAACAGATACGCAGTATTTT.

The rearrangement uses TRBV5-4 and TRBJ2-7; TRBD1 aligns across 8 bases. This CDR3 has 17 residues. CDR1 is SGHNT, CDR2 YYREEE, per germline (reference sequence). Losses at the gene ends were 0 bases for V and 2 bases for J; bases not matched to a gene: 10. CDR3 bases: TGTGCCAGCAGCTTGGTCGGCGGCAGGGGGCTTCCCTACGAGCAGTACTTC. Translated: CASSLVGGRGLPYEQYF. Together with reference TRBV5-4 and TRBJ2-7, the CDR3 gives the full variable domain: ETGVTQSPTHLIKTRGQQVTLRCSSQSGHNTVSWYQQALGQGPQFIFQYYREEENGRGNFPPRFSGLQFPNYSSELNVNALELDDSALYLCASSLVGGRGLPYEQYFGPGTRLTVT.

This chain uses TRBV2 with TRBJ2-3; 7 nucleotides line up with TRBD1. Germline V lookup: CDR1 SNHLY, CDR2 FYNNEI. The CDR3 contains 15 residues. The V segment lost 5 bases and the J segment 7 bases; nucleotides outside the gene matches: 12. CDR3 residues: CASSTGQIHRNTQYF. The CDR3, as DNA: TGTGCCAGCAGTACGGGACAGATTCACAGAAATACGCAGTATTTT.

The rearrangement uses TRBV14 and TRBJ2-5, with D unclear. This CDR3 spans 13 amino acids. Germline-derived CDR1 and CDR2 are SGHDN and FVKESK. Trimming left V 5 bases short and J 7 bases short, with 14 bases between. The CDR3 DNA reads as TGTGCCAGCAGCTTTGGATTTGGTGGGACCCAGTACTTC. Residues: CASSFGFGGTQYF.

This chain joins TRBV5-1 and TRBJ2-1, with D maybe TRBD2 (5 bases). This CDR3 comprises 16 residues. Trimming shortened V by 4 bases and J by 4 bases, and 18 bases separated the two germline ends. Germline CDR1 is SGHRS and CDR2 is YFSETQ. Here the CDR3 reads CASSPEGLRLYNEQFF. CDR3 DNA: TGCGCCAGCAGCCCCGAGGGTTTAAGGTTGTACAATGAGCAGTTCTTC. The variable domain in full, completed from reference TRBV5-1 and TRBJ2-1, reads KAGVTQTPRYLIKTRGQQVTLSCSPISGHRSVSWYQQTPGQGLQFLFEYFSETQRNKGNFPGRFSGRQFSNSRSEMNVSTLELGDSALYLCASSPEGLRLYNEQFFGPGTRLTVL.

The chain couples TRBV1 to TRBJ2-7; no check of the table's D call, TRBD2, against the DNA was made. TRBV1 is classified as a pseudogene. The CDR3 is 21 residues long. The DNA for the CDR3 is TGCACCAGCAGCCAAGGAGTCCAGTGGCGGGAGGGCAATGGAAGGAACTACGAGCAGTACTTC. Translated, it gives CTSSQGVQWREGNGRNYEQYF.